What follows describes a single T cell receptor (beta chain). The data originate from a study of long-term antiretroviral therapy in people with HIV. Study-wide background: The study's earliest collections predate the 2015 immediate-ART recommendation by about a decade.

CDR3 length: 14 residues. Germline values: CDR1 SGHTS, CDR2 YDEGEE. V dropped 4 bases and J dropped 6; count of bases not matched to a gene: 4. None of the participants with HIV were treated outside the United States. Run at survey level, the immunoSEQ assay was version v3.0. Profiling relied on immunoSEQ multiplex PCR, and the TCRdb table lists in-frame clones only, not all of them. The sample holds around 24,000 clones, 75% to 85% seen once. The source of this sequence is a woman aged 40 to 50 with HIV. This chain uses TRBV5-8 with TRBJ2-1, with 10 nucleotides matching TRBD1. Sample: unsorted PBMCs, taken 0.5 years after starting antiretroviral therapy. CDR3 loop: CASSRWTGGNEQFF. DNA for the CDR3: TGTGCCAGCAGCCGATGGACAGGGGGCAATGAGCAGTTCTTC.